The source of this T cell receptor beta chain is a study of blood T cell repertoires in COVID-19. Clones were read by immunoSEQ multiplex PCR, and TCRdb kept only the in-frame ones, dropping some. This sample has a few hundred thousand clones, with 70% to 90% found just once. Germline V gives CDR1 SGHTA, CDR2 FQGTGA. Trimming stripped 4 bases from V and 8 bases from J, with 9 bases between. The CDR3 loop spans 13 amino acids. What was sequenced was peripheral blood. The source is a human donor in a cohort sampled during active COVID-19. This chain connects TRBV7-3 to TRBJ1-6; D gene unclear. CDR3 sequence (DNA): TGTGCCAGCAGCTCAGAACCCGATTCACCCCTCCACTTT. Translated: CASSSEPDSPLHF. Complete variable domain (other parts from reference TRBV7-3 and TRBJ1-6): GAGVSQTPSNKVTEKGKYVELRCDPISGHTALYWYRQSLGQGPEFLIYFQGTGAADDSGLPNDRFFAVRPEGSVSTLKIQRTERGDSAVYLCASSSEPDSPLHFGNGTRLTVT.